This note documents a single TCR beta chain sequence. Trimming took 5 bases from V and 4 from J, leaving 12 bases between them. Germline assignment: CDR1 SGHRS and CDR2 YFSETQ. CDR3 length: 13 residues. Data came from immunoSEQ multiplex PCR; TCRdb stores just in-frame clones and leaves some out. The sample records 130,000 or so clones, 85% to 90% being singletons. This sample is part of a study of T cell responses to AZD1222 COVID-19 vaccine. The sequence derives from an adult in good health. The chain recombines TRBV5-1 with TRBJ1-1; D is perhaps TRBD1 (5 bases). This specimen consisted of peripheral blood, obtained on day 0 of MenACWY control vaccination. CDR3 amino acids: CASRTAGGTEAFF. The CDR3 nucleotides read TGCGCCAGCAGGACAGCGGGCGGCACTGAAGCTTTCTTT.